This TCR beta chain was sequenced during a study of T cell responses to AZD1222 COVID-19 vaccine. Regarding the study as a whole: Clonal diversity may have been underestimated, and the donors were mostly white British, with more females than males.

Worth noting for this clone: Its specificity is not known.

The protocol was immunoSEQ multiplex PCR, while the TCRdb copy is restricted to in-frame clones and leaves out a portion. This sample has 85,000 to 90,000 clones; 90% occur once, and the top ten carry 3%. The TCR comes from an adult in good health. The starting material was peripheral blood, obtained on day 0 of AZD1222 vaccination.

The CDR3 region has the DNA TGTGCCAGCAGCCGGGGGACAGGGGGCTCAGCCCAGCATTTT. It yields the protein CASSRGTGGSAQHF. V and J are TRBV3-1 (or the pseudogene TRBV3-2) and TRBJ1-5, with TRBD1 matching 12 bases. Germline values: CDR1 LGHDT, CDR2 YNNKEL (reference sequence). CDR3 length: 14 residues. J lost 11 bases, V lost 4 bases, and 6 bases had no gene match.